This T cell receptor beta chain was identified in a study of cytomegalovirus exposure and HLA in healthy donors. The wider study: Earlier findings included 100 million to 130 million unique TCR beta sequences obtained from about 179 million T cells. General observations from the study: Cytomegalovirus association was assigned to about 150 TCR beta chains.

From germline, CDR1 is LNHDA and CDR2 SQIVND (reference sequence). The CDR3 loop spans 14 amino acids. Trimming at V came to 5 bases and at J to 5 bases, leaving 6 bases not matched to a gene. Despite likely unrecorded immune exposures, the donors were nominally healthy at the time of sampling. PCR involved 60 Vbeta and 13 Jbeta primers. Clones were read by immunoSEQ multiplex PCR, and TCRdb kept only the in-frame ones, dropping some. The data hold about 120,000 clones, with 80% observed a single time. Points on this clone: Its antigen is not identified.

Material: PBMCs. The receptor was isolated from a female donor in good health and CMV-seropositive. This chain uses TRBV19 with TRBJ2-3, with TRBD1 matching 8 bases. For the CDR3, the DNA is TGTGCCAGTAGTGTCGACAGGGGAAAAGATACGCAGTATTTT. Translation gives CASSVDRGKDTQYF.